A single sample gave rise to the 2 T cell receptor beta chains below, sequenced in a study of T cell responses to AZD1222 COVID-19 vaccine. TCRdb's table, derived via immunoSEQ multiplex PCR, lists solely in-frame clones and lacks some. The sample gives fewer than 180,000 clones, around 90% of which show up once; about 3.3% is in the top ten. The sequences come from peripheral blood, collected 28 days after the second AZD1222 dose. These TCRs come from an adult who received the AZD1222 COVID-19 vaccine.

CDR3 sequence reads: CASSEWGTSGSTDTQYF. DNA of the CDR3: TGTGCCAGCAGCGAGTGGGGGACTAGCGGGAGCACAGATACGCAGTATTTT. The rearrangement links TRBV9 to TRBJ2-3; 12 positions match TRBD2. Trimming removed 3 bases from V and 0 bases from J; junction bases left unmatched: 5. CDR1 and CDR2 (germline): SGDLS, YYNGEE. CDR3 length equals 17 residues.

As to this clone: Compared with germline, one end of the junction differs, possibly owing to a read error. The V gene is TRBV2, the J gene TRBJ2-7, with D tentatively TRBD2 (5 bases). CDR1 is SNHLY, CDR2 FYNNEI, per germline. CDR3 length equals 10 residues. Written as DNA, the CDR3 is TGTGCCACAAGTGGAACCAGACTACACTTC. This translates into CATSGTRLHF.